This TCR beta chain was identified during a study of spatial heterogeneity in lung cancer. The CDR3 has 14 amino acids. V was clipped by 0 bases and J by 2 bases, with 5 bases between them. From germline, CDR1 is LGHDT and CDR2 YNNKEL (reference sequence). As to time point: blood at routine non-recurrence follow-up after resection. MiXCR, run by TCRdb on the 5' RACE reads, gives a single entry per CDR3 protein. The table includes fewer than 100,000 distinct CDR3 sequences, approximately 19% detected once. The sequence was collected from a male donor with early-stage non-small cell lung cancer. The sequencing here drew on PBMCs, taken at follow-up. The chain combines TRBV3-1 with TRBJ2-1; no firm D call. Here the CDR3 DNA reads TGTGCCAGCAGCCAAGATACAGCCTACAATGAGCAGTTCTTC. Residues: CASSQDTAYNEQFF.